Shown below are 29 T cell receptor beta chains from a single sample sequenced in a study of identical twins. A single record per CDR3 protein comes from TCRdb applying MiXCR to the 5' RACE reads. The repertoire holds 350,000 to 450,000 distinct CDR3 sequences, with roughly 20% as singletons. The sample taken for sequencing was naive T cells sorted from blood. These receptors all stem from a man aged 50-60 years in good health.

This clonotype was seen a handful of times. This chain joins TRBV29-1 and TRBJ2-1; D remains unclear. Germline-derived CDR1 and CDR2 are SQVTM and ANQGSEA. The CDR3 has 13 amino acids. V was pared by 2 bases and J by 10 bases, with 15 bases between. CDR3 DNA sequence: TGCAGCGTTGAATCCCAAATAAAGGACGAGCAGTTCTTC. Translating it yields CSVESQIKDEQFF.

This rearrangement joins TRBV10-3 to TRBJ2-3; D uncertain. Germline V gene sequence: CDR1 ENHRY, CDR2 SYGVKD. The V end was cut by 4 bases, the J end by 0 bases, with 8 bases between. This CDR3 has 14 amino acids. CDR3 amino acids: CAISVGVSTDTQYF. CDR3 DNA: TGTGCCATCAGTGTCGGCGTAAGCACAGATACGCAGTATTTT.

The V gene is TRBV7-2, the J gene TRBJ1-4; D call uncertain. The V gene lost 0 bases and the J gene lost 6 bases, with 11 bases spanning the gap. CDR1 and CDR2 from the germline V gene are SGHTA and FQGNSA. This CDR3 has 15 residues. The chain's CDR3 is CASSLAASLDEKLFF. CDR3 sequence (DNA): TGTGCCAGCAGCTTAGCTGCCAGTTTGGATGAAAAACTGTTTTTT.

The V and J genes are TRBV29-1 and TRBJ2-7; 7 nucleotides align to TRBD1. The CDR3 consists of 13 residues. V shed 6 bases and J 2 bases; nucleotides not matched to a gene: 7. The germline gives CDR1 SQVTM, CDR2 ANQGSEA. This chain's CDR3 is CSVARTGAYEQYF. In nucleotides, the CDR3 is TGCAGCGTGGCCAGGACAGGAGCCTACGAGCAGTACTTC.

This clonotype was seen more than once but under ten times. The genes are TRBV9 and TRBJ2-7; 11 nucleotides align to TRBD2. The CDR3 loop spans 15 amino acids. Germline V gene sequence: CDR1 SGDLS, CDR2 YYNGEE. Trimming removed 3 bases from V and 0 bases from J; junction bases left unmatched: 2. DNA for the CDR3: TGTGCCAGCAGCGCGGGACTAGCGGACTCCTACGAGCAGTACTTC. Protein product: CASSAGLADSYEQYF.

V is TRBV19 and J is TRBJ1-1; 9 positions agree with TRBD1. This CDR3 is 15 amino acids long. Germline CDR1 and CDR2: LNHDA and SQIVND (reference sequence). The V gene end was trimmed by 7 bases and the J gene end by 1 base; junction bases not matched to a gene: 7. In nucleotides, the CDR3 is TGTGCCAGTACATTCACGGGACAGGGGAACACTGAAGCTTTCTTT. It yields the protein CASTFTGQGNTEAFF.

This clonotype has just a few counts. The chain recombines TRBV2 with TRBJ2-1; 9 nucleotides line up with TRBD2. This CDR3 is 11 amino acids long. The J segment lost 14 bases and the V segment lost 6 bases, leaving 5 bases of the junction unmatched. CDR1 and CDR2 from the germline V gene are SNHLY and FYNNEI. The CDR3 reads CASSQGTSKFF. The CDR3 DNA reads as TGTGCCAGCAGCCAAGGGACTAGCAAGTTCTTC.

This chain uses TRBV3-1 with TRBJ1-6; D not certain. This CDR3 comprises 13 residues. Trimming pared 0 bases from V and 9 bases from J, leaving 6 bases between. The V gene's germline CDR1 is LGHDT and CDR2 YNNKEL (reference sequence). The CDR3 nucleotides are TGTGCCAGCAGCCAAGATAGAACTTCACCCCTCCACTTT. Protein sequence: CASSQDRTSPLHF.

The chain carries TRBV14 and TRBJ1-5, with D tentatively TRBD1 (5 bases). CDR3 length: 17 amino acids. Trimming stripped 1 base from V and 4 bases from J, with 17 bases between. The germline V gene has CDR1 SGHDN and CDR2 FVKESK. As DNA, the CDR3 is TGTGCCAGCAGCCAAGGGACCGGGCCGAAGGGGAATCAGCCCCAGCATTTT. Translation: CASSQGTGPKGNQPQHF.

In its sample, this clonotype was seen many times. The CDR3: CASSTLPGLAGRMENIQYF. The CDR3 coding sequence is TGTGCCAGCAGCACCTTACCGGGACTAGCGGGCCGTATGGAAAACATTCAGTACTTC. This chain joins TRBV5-6 and TRBJ2-4; 12 nucleotides match TRBD2. J lost 5 bases, V lost 4 bases, and 16 bases had no gene match. Germline V gives CDR1 SGHDT, CDR2 YYEEEE. The CDR3 is 19 amino acids.

At least ten counts were recorded for this clonotype. The chain links TRBV5-1 to TRBJ2-7; D is perhaps TRBD1 (6 bases). CDR1 is SGHRS and CDR2 is YFSETQ in the germline V gene. V was clipped by 2 bases and J by 2 bases, with 8 bases between them. CDR3 size: 13 residues. CDR3 in DNA: TGCGCCAGCAGCTTACAGGGACCCTACGAGCAGTACTTC. As protein: CASSLQGPYEQYF.

As concerns this clonotype: Likely a read error: the CDR3 ends without its conserved phenylalanine or tryptophan. The chain couples TRBV5-1 to TRBJ2-7; D gene ambiguous. The germline gives CDR1 SGHRS, CDR2 YFSETQ. The CDR3 has 14 residues. Trimming stripped 1 base from V and 3 bases from J, with 11 bases between. The CDR3 coding sequence is TGCGCCAGCAGCTTGTTGTGGCAGGACTACGAGCAGTACTCC. This encodes CASSLLWQDYEQYS.

This clonotype was seen repeatedly, ten times or more. V and J are TRBV20-1 and TRBJ1-1, with D perhaps TRBD1 (5 bases). Trimming shortened V by 6 bases and J by 0 bases, and 11 bases separated the two germline ends. CDR1 DFQATT and CDR2 SNEGSKA come from the germline V gene (reference sequence). CDR3 size: 13 residues. The CDR3 sequence is CSARTPMNTEAFF. In nucleotides, the CDR3 is TGCAGTGCCCGGACACCAATGAACACTGAAGCTTTCTTT.

V usage is TRBV10-3 and J usage is TRBJ2-2; D ambiguous. The CDR3 is 14 amino acids. Trimming took 0 bases from V and 7 from J, leaving 9 bases between them. CDR1 is ENHRY, CDR2 SYGVKD, per germline. The chain's CDR3 is CAISESWDGGELFF. The CDR3 DNA is TGTGCCATCAGTGAGTCGTGGGATGGCGGGGAGCTGTTTTTT.

For this clonotype: It may be a read error: a sequence one base away is much more abundant. The V and J genes are TRBV9 and TRBJ2-3; TRBD2 matches at 10 bases. The germline CDR1 and CDR2 sequences are SGDLS and YYNGEE. The CDR3 spans 16 residues. V dropped 0 bases and J dropped 4; count of bases not matched to a gene: 5. The CDR3 region has the DNA TGTGCCAGCAGCGTAGGAGCGACTAGCGGGTCAGATACGCAGTATTTT. Its protein product is CASSVGATSGSDTQYF.

This clonotype appeared a few times. The chain recombines TRBV20-1 with TRBJ2-7; 7 bases agree with TRBD1. This CDR3 is built from 13 residues. CDR1 is DFQATT and CDR2 is SNEGSKA in the germline V gene (reference sequence). V lost 5 bases to trimming and J lost 1 base; unmatched junction nucleotides: 5. CDR3 nucleotides: TGCAGTGCTCGACCGGGACAGTCCTACGAGCAGTACTTC. Protein sequence: CSARPGQSYEQYF.

This chain links TRBV7-8 with TRBJ2-1; possible D gene TRBD2, 6 bases. V lost 8 bases to trimming and J lost 0 bases, with 8 bases between them. This CDR3 region has 13 residues. CDR1 and CDR2 from the germline V gene are SGHVS and FQNEAQ. CDR3 DNA: TGTGCCAGCGGGAGGAGCTCCTACAATGAGCAGTTCTTC. It specifies CASGRSSYNEQFF.

This clonotype turned up a few times. CDR3 residues: CSAREVEQYF. The CDR3 DNA sequence: TGCAGTGCTAGAGAAGTAGAGCAGTACTTC. The chain recombines TRBV20-1 with TRBJ2-7; unclear D gene. CDR1 DFQATT and CDR2 SNEGSKA come from the germline V gene (reference sequence). This CDR3 region has 10 residues. The V end lost 0 bases, the J end lost 7 bases, and 4 bases lay between the germline ends.

This clonotype was seen a handful of times. The chain has TRBV4-2 and TRBJ2-1; D unresolved. Germline V gene lookup returns CDR1 LGHNA and CDR2 YNFKEQ. V was trimmed by 4 bases and J by 5 bases, leaving 15 bases between them. This CDR3 has 15 residues. The CDR3 nucleotides read TGTGCCAGCAGCCCGAACGCCATAACTGACAATGAGCAGTTCTTC. This codes for CASSPNAITDNEQFF.

The V gene is TRBV4-2, the J gene TRBJ2-3, with 7 bases that match TRBD1. J gave up 4 bases and V 1 base, and 5 bases lay outside the gene matches. CDR3 length: 15 residues. Looked up from germline, CDR1 is LGHNA and CDR2 is YNFKEQ. The CDR3 DNA reads as TGTGCCAGCAGCCAAGGGACAGGAGGAGCAGATACGCAGTATTTT. Protein sequence: CASSQGTGGADTQYF.

This clonotype was counted only a few times. The chain uses TRBV4-3 and TRBJ2-1; D unclear. The CDR3 is 15 amino acids. V lost 3 bases and J 0 bases, leaving 9 bases between the germline ends. The germline gives CDR1 LGHNA, CDR2 YSLEER. DNA of the CDR3: TGCGCCAGCAGCCACGAGGAGAGCTCCTACAATGAGCAGTTCTTC. It codes for CASSHEESSYNEQFF.

The V gene is TRBV6-2 or TRBV6-3, the J gene TRBJ2-1; 7 bases agree with TRBD1. Germline trimming cut 0 bases from V and 5 bases from J; bases unmatched to any gene: 10. Germline lookup yields CDR1 MNHEY and CDR2 SVGEGT. The CDR3 contains 17 residues. In nucleotides, the CDR3 is TGTGCCAGCAGTTACTCCCGACAGGGAACGGCGAACAATGAGCAGTTCTTC. This encodes CASSYSRQGTANNEQFF.

The chain joins TRBV27 to TRBJ2-1; D uncertain. The CDR3 has 15 residues. Trimming removed 6 bases at V and 3 bases at J, with 15 bases between. Germline CDR1 and CDR2: MNHEY and SMNVEV (reference sequence). This CDR3 is CASSITGPNYNEQFF. The CDR3 DNA follows: TGTGCCAGCAGCATAACCGGGCCCAACTACAATGAGCAGTTCTTC.

V is TRBV9 and J is TRBJ2-3, with D perhaps TRBD1 (5 bases). CDR3 length: 15 residues. The germline V gene has CDR1 SGDLS and CDR2 YYNGEE. Trimming took off 3 bases at V and 4 bases at J, with 15 bases between the two ends. The DNA for the CDR3 is TGTGCCAGCAGCGCCGACAGAAGGGCCCCAGATACGCAGTATTTT. Its translation is CASSADRRAPDTQYF.

The chain recombines TRBV20-1 with TRBJ1-1; 7 bases line up with TRBD1. CDR3 length: 13 amino acids. Unmatched junction bases numbered 9, after V lost 3 bases and J lost 8 bases. Per germline, CDR1 DFQATT and CDR2 SNEGSKA (reference sequence). CDR3 sequence reads: CSASVPGQREAFF. The CDR3 nucleotides are TGCAGTGCTAGTGTCCCGGGACAGCGGGAAGCTTTCTTT.

This clonotype was seen ten or more times. This chain connects TRBV20-1 to TRBJ2-7, with 8 bases fitting TRBD1. The CDR3 spans 14 residues. CDR1 and CDR2 (germline): DFQATT, SNEGSKA (reference sequence). The V gene end was trimmed by 3 bases and the J gene end by 4 bases; junction bases not matched to a gene: 8. The CDR3 DNA reads TGCAGTGCTAGTATGGGACAGGTGAATTACGAGCAGTACTTC. It yields the protein CSASMGQVNYEQYF.

The V call is TRBV7-2, the J call TRBJ1-2; TRBD1 might be the D (6 bases). The CDR3 extends over 15 amino acids. The ends were cut back, 0 bases at V and 3 bases at J, with 11 bases in the middle. CDR1 is SGHTA and CDR2 is FQGNSA in the germline V gene. The CDR3 region has the DNA TGTGCCAGCAGCTTAGCGCTAGGGGGGGACTATGGCTACACCTTC. This gives the protein CASSLALGGDYGYTF.

The genes are TRBV6-2 or TRBV6-3 and TRBJ1-1; no firm D call. V lost 2 bases and J lost 4, with 8 bases in between. The germline gives CDR1 MNHEY, CDR2 SVGEGT. CDR3 length: 13 residues. The CDR3 is CASSYAGGTEAFF. Here the CDR3 DNA reads TGTGCCAGCAGTTACGCAGGAGGCACTGAAGCTTTCTTT.

A remark on this clonotype: A read error is possible here, since a much larger clone lies one base away. This sequence joins TRBV7-9 and TRBJ2-3, with D tentatively TRBD1 (5 bases). With 2 bases removed from V and 4 bases from J, the gap between germline ends came to 13 bases. This CDR3 comprises 15 residues. Germline CDR1 and CDR2: SEHNR and FQNEAQ (reference sequence). This CDR3 is CASSLSSGHPDTQYF. The CDR3 DNA reads as TGTGCCAGCAGCTTAAGTTCAGGGCATCCAGATACGCAGTATTTT.